The clone carrying this TCR beta chain was seen more than once but under ten times. Out of 7.5 to 10 ml of fresh peripheral blood, PBMCs were obtained. This CDR3 is built from 14 residues. Germline CDR1 is SSHAT and CDR2 is FNYEAQ (reference sequence). RNA transcripts were the template, and TCR beta CDR3 regions were amplified from them. Scientists carried out first-round RT-PCR using HTBI primers and then a second-round multiplex PCR. TCRdb re-called the multiplex PCR reads with MiXCR, one entry per CDR3 protein. The sample has a few hundred thousand distinct CDR3 sequences; approximately 15% are singletons. This specimen belongs to a study of Graves' ophthalmopathy and Graves' hyperthyroidism. The wider study: The collection of peripheral blood took place at initial diagnosis, before any treatment.

Material: peripheral blood. This chain joins TRBV7-7 and TRBJ2-6; D is possibly TRBD1 (6 bases). The sequence was collected from a woman in her late teens or twenties with stable Graves' hyperthyroidism. The CDR3: CARRTGTGANVLTF. DNA for the CDR3: TGTGCTCGACGAACAGGGACTGGGGCCAACGTCCTGACTTTC.